This T cell receptor beta chain was profiled in a study of beta chain features in type 1 diabetes. V was pared by 0 bases and J by 5 bases, with 11 bases between. Germline CDR1 reads LGHNA; CDR2 reads YSLEER. This CDR3 is 14 amino acids long. Each sorted population was over 95% pure. Study observations and caveats: Reduced insertions and increased deletions marked VDJ junctions in type 1 diabetes patients. Researchers report that Type 1 diabetes patients had moderately but significantly shorter TCRB CDR3s across all four CD4+ subsets.

This clone was seen a handful of times. Its antigen is not identified. The investigators reverse transcribed all of the isolated RNA, so they sequenced expressed TCRB transcripts. Assay: immunoSEQ multiplex PCR; the TCRdb copy retains only in-frame clones and omits some. Of around 340,000 clones listed, around 8.5% were seen once; the top ten hold 1%. The V and J genes are TRBV4-3 and TRBJ2-7, with D uncertain. The specimen was central memory CD4+ T cells from blood. This receptor was taken from a man between 25 and 39 years old with type 1 diabetes. The CDR3 DNA is TGCGCCAGCAGCCAAGATTTTCAAGGGAACGAGCAGTACTTC. Translation: CASSQDFQGNEQYF.